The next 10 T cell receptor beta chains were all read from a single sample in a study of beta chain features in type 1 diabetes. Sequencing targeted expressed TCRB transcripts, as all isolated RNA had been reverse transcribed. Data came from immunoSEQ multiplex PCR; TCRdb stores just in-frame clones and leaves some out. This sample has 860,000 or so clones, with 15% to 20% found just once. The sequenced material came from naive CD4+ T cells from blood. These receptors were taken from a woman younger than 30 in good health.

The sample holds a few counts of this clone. The CDR3 loop reads CASSIRSTNNEQFF. The CDR3 nucleotides are TGTGCCAGTAGTATCAGGTCTACGAACAATGAGCAGTTCTTC. The chain couples TRBV19 to TRBJ2-1; D gene ambiguous. V gave up 3 bases and J gave up 5 bases, with 11 bases separating them. Germline assignment: CDR1 LNHDA and CDR2 SQIVND (reference sequence). This CDR3 spans 14 amino acids.

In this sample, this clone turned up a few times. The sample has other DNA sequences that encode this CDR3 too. The CDR3 coding sequence is TGTGCCAGCAGCTTAGTCCAGGGGGCTTACGAGCAGTACTTC. Protein sequence: CASSLVQGAYEQYF. The rearrangement uses TRBV7-2 and TRBJ2-7; TRBD1 matches at 8 bases. The CDR3 runs to 14 residues. Germline V gene data show CDR1 as SGHTA and CDR2 as FQGNSA. V gave up 1 base and J gave up 4 bases; unmatched junction bases: 3.

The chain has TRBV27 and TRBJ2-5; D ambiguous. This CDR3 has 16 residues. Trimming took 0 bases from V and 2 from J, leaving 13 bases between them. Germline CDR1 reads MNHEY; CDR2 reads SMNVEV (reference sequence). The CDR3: CASSLSRATGQETQYF. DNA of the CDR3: TGTGCCAGCAGTTTATCCCGAGCTACTGGGCAAGAGACCCAGTACTTC.

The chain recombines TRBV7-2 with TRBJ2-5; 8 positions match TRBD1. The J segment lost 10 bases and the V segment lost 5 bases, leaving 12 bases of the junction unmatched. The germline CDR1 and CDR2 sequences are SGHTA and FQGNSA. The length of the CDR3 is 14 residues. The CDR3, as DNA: TGTGCCAGCAGCCCGGACAGGGTAAATTGGGACCAGTACTTC. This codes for CASSPDRVNWDQYF.

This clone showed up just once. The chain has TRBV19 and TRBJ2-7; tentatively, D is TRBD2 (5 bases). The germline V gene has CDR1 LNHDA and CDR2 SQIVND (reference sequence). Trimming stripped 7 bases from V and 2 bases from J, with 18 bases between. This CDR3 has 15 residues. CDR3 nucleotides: TGTGCCAGTAAACTCCGTGGAGGACCACCCTACGAGCAGTACTTC. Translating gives CASKLRGGPPYEQYF.

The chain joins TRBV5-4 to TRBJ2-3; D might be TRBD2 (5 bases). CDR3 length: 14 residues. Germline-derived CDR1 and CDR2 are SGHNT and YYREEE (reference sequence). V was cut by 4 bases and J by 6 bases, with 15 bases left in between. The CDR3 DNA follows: TGTGCCAGCAGCCACCTAGCCCTCGGTGATACGCAGTATTTT. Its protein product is CASSHLALGDTQYF.

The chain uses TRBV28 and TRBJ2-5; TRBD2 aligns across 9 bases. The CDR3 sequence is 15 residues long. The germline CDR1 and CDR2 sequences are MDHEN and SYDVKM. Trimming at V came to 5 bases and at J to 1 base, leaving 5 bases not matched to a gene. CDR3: CASSRLADRQETQYF. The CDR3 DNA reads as TGTGCCAGCAGTCGACTAGCGGACCGCCAAGAGACCCAGTACTTC.

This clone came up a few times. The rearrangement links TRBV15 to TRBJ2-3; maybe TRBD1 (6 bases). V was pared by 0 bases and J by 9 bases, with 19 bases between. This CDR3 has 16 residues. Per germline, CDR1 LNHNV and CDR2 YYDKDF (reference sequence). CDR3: CATSRDTGTHPLTQYF. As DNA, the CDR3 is TGTGCCACCAGCAGAGATACGGGGACACATCCCCTGACGCAGTATTTT.

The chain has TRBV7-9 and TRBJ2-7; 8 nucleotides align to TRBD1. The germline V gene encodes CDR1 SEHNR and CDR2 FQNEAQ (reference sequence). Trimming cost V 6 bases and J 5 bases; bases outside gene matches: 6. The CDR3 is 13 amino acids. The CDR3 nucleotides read TGTGCCAGCAGGCCGACAGGGGCTGACGAGCAGTACTTC. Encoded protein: CASRPTGADEQYF.

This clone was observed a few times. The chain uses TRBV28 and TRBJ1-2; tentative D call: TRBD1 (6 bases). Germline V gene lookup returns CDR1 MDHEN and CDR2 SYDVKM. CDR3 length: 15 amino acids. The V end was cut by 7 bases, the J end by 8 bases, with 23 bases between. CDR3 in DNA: TGTGCCAGCATCGGTGGGGGCGCAGCGGCTGACGGCTACACCTTC. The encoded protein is CASIGGGAAADGYTF.